Sequencing of this TCR beta chain was carried out in a study of blood T cell repertoires in COVID-19. Study in general: Acute and convalescent COVID-19 specimens originated in the United States, Italy and Spain.

Original processing methods: Scientists estimated how many nucleated cells there were by amplifying reference gene primers. The method was immunoSEQ multiplex PCR; TCRdb's version includes in-frame clones alone and lacks a portion of them. V, J and clone size derive from that table, while D and trimming were established from the DNA sequence. The sample lists approximately 90,000 clones, 90% occurring once. Trimming pared 4 bases from V and 7 bases from J, leaving 10 bases between. Germline V gives CDR1 LGHNA, CDR2 YNFKEQ. The CDR3 totals 12 residues. The chain is built from TRBV4-2 and TRBJ1-1, with D hard to call. The receptor was derived from a man aged 55 to 70 with acute or convalescent COVID-19. Sequenced input: peripheral blood. CDR3: CASSPARYEAFF. In nucleotides, the CDR3 is TGTGCCAGCAGCCCAGCCAGGTATGAAGCTTTCTTT.